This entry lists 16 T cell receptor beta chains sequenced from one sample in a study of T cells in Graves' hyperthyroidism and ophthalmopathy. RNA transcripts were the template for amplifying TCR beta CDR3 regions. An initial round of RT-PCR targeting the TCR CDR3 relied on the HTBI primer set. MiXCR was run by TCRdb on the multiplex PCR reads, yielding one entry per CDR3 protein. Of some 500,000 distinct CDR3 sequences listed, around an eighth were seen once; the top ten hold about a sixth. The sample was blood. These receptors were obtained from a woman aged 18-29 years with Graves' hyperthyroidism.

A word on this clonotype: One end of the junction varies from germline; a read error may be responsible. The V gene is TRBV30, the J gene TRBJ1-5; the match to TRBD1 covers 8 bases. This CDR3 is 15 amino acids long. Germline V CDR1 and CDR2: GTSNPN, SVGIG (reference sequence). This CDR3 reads CVWSVRTGYNQPQHF. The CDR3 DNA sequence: TGTGTCTGGAGTGTACGGACAGGGTACAATCAGCCCCAGCATTTT. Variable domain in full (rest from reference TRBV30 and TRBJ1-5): SQTIHQWPATLVQPVGSPLSLECTVEGTSNPNLYWYRQAAGRGLQLLFYSVGIGQISSEVPQNLSASRPQDRQFILSSKKLLLSDSGFYLCVWSVRTGYNQPQHFGDGTRLSIL.

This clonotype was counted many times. The CDR3 nucleotides are TGTGCCAGCAGCCTTCGTGGGGGGAGCTCCTATAATTCACCCCTCCACTTT. This translates into CASSLRGGSSYNSPLHF. V gene TRBV3-1 combines with J gene TRBJ1-6, with D perhaps TRBD1 (5 bases). Germline lookup yields CDR1 LGHDT and CDR2 YNNKEL (reference sequence). The CDR3 consists of 17 residues. The V end lost 4 bases, the J end lost 0 bases, and 13 bases lay between the germline ends.

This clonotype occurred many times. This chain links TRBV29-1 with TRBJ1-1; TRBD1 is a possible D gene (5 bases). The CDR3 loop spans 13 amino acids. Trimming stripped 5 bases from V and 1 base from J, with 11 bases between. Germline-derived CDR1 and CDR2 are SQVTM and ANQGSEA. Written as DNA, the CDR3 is TGCAGCGTTCGGGACGGGGAGAACACTGAAGCTTTCTTT. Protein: CSVRDGENTEAFF.

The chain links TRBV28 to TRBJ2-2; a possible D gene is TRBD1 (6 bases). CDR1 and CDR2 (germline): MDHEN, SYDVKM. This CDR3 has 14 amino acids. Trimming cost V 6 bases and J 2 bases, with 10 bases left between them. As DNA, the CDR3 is TGTGCCAGCAGAACGGGACATAACACCGGGGAGCTGTTTTTT. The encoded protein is CASRTGHNTGELFF.

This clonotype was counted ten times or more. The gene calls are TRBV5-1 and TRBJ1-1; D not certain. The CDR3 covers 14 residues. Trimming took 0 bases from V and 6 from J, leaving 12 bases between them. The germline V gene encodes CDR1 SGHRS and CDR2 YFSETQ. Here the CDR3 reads CASSLEQNGAEAFF. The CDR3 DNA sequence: TGCGCCAGCAGCTTGGAGCAGAATGGCGCTGAAGCTTTCTTT.

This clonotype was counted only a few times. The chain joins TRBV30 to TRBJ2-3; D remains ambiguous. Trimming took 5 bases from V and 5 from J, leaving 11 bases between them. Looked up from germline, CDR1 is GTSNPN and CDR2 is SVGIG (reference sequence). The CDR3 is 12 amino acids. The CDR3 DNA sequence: TGTGCCTGGGGCAGTTTTGGAGATACGCAGTATTTT. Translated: CAWGSFGDTQYF. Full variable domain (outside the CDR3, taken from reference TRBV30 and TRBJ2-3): SQTIHQWPATLVQPVGSPLSLECTVEGTSNPNLYWYRQAAGRGLQLLFYSVGIGQISSEVPQNLSASRPQDRQFILSSKKLLLSDSGFYLCAWGSFGDTQYFGPGTRLTVL.

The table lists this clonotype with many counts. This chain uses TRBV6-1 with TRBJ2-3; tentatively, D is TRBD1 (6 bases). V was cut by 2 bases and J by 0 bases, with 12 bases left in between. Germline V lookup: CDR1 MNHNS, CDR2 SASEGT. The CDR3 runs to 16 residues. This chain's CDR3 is CASSELRGTSTDTQYF. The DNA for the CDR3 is TGTGCCAGCAGTGAATTAAGGGGGACGAGCACAGATACGCAGTATTTT.

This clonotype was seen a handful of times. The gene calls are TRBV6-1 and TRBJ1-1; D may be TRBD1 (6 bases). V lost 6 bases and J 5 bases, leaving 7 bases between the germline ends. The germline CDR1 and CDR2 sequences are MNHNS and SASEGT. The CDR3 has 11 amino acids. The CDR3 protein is CASRDRTEAFF. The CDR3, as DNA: TGTGCCAGCAGGGACAGAACTGAAGCTTTCTTT.

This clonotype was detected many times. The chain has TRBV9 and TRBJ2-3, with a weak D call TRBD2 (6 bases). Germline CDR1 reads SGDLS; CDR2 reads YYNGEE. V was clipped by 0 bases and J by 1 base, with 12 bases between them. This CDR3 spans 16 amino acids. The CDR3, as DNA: TGTGCCAGCAGCGTAGGAATAGGGGAGGGCACAGATACGCAGTATTTT. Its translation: CASSVGIGEGTDTQYF. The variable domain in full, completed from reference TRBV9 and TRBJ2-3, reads DSGVTQTPKHLITATGQRVTLRCSPRSGDLSVYWYQQSLDQGLQFLIQYYNGEERAKGNILERFSAQQFPDLHSELNLSSLELGDSALYFCASSVGIGEGTDTQYFGPGTRLTVL.

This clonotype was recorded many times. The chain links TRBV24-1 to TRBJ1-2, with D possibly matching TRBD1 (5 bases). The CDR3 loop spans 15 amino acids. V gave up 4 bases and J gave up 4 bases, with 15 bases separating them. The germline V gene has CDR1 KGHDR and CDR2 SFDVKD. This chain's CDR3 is CATSDPERGLYGYTF. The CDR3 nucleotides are TGTGCCACCAGTGACCCCGAGCGGGGCCTCTATGGCTACACCTTC.

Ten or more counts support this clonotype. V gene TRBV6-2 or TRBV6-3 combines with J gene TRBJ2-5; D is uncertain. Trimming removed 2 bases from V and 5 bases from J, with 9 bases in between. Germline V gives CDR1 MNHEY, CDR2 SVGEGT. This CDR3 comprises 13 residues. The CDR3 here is CASSYVGTETQYF. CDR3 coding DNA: TGTGCCAGCAGTTACGTGGGCACGGAGACCCAGTACTTC.

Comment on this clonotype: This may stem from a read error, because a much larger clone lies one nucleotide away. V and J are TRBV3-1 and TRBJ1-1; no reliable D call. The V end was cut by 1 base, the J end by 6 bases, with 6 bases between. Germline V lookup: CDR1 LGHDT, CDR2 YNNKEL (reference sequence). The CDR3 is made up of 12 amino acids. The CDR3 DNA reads TGTGCCAGCAGCCAAGGATTGTCTGAAGCTTTCTTT. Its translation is CASSQGLSEAFF.

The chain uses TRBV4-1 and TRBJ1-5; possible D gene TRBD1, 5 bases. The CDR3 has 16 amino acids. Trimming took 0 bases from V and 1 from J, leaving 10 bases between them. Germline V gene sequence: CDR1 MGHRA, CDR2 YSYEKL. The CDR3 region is CASSQERGRSNQPQHF. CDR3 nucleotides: TGCGCCAGCAGCCAAGAACGGGGGAGAAGCAATCAGCCCCAGCATTTT.

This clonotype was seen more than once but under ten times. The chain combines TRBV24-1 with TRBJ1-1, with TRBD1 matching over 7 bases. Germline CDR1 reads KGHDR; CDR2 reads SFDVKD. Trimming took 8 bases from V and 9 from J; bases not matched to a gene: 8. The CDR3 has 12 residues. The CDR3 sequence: CATKGTAQKAFF. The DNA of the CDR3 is TGTGCCACCAAGGGGACAGCTCAGAAAGCTTTCTTT.

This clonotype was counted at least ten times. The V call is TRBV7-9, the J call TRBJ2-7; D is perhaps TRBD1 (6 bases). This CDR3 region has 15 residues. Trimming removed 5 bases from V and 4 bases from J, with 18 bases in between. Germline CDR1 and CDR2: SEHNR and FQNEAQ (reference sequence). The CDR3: CASSIQGILAYEQYF. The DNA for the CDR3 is TGTGCCAGCAGCATCCAGGGGATATTGGCGTACGAGCAGTACTTC.

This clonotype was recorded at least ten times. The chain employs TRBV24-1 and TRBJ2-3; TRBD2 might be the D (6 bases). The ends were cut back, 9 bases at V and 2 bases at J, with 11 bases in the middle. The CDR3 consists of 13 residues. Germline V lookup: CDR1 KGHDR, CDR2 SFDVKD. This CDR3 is CATQRTITDTQYF. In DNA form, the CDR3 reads TGTGCCACCCAGCGGACTATCACAGATACGCAGTATTTT.